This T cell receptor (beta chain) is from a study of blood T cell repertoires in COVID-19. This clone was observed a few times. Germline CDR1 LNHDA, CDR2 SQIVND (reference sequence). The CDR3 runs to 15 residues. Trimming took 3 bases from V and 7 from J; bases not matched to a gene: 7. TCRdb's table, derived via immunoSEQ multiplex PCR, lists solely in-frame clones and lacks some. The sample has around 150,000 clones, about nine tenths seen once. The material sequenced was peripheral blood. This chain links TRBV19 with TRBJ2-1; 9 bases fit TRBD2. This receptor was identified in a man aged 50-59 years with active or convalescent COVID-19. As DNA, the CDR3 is TGTGCCAGTAGTATCCGTCTAGCGGGATCAAATGAGCAGTTCTTC. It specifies CASSIRLAGSNEQFF.